Following are 24 T cell receptor beta chains from one sample sequenced in a study of blood T cells in healthy people across ages. It was with a sample-barcoded 5' primer and a J-beta primer mix that a second PCR of roughly 7 to 12 cycles was run. Each CDR3 protein gets one entry after TCRdb re-called the 5' RACE reads with MiXCR. This sample has 550,000 to 700,000 distinct CDR3 sequences, with 25% to 30% found just once. The sequenced material came from blood. The origin of the receptors is a woman between 65 and 79 years old in good health.

The chain carries TRBV20-1 and TRBJ1-1; no reliable D call. V lost 5 bases and J lost 3, with 13 bases in between. This CDR3 is 13 amino acids long. CDR1 is DFQATT, CDR2 SNEGSKA, per germline (reference sequence). CDR3 coding DNA: TGCAGTGCTCGGGCCCCTACGGACACTGAAGCTTTCTTT. Translating gives CSARAPTDTEAFF.

In this sample, this clonotype turned up many times. The chain joins TRBV6-1 to TRBJ2-7, with D possibly TRBD2 on 5 matching bases. Per the germline V gene, CDR1 is MNHNS and CDR2 is SASEGT. The CDR3 totals 15 residues. Trimming removed 5 bases from V and 2 bases from J, with 16 bases in between. In nucleotides, the CDR3 is TGTGCCAGCAGTCGAAGCGGACTGGGAACCTACGAGCAGTACTTC. Translated: CASSRSGLGTYEQYF.

The rearrangement uses TRBV5-1 and TRBJ2-1; D is unclear. The length of the CDR3 is 14 residues. The V and J ends lost 1 base and 0 bases respectively, with 5 bases between them. Germline loops: CDR1 SGHRS, CDR2 YFSETQ. CDR3 DNA sequence: TGCGCCAGCAGCTTGCACGGCTCCTACAATGAGCAGTTCTTC. Amino acids: CASSLHGSYNEQFF.

V is TRBV5-6 and J is TRBJ1-2; 9 bases map to TRBD1. The CDR3 consists of 16 residues. V was pared by 1 base and J by 1 base, with 5 bases of the junction left unmatched. Germline CDR1 and CDR2: SGHDT and YYEEEE. CDR3 amino acids: CASSLLDRGYNYGYTF. As DNA, the CDR3 is TGTGCCAGCAGCTTGCTCGACAGGGGGTATAACTATGGCTACACCTTC.

The CDR3 bases are TGTGCCAGCAGTTACAGACAGCCGCTATTCAGCAATCAGCCCCAGTATTTT. Its translation: CASSYRQPLFSNQPQYF. This sequence joins TRBV6-5 and TRBJ1-5, with D possibly being TRBD1 (5 bases). The end of the DNA aligns better with TRBJ2-3, so the J call may be wrong. The CDR3 length is 17 residues. Germline-derived CDR1 and CDR2 are MNHEY and SVGAGI.

The chain combines TRBV19 with TRBJ2-3; 8 bases agree with TRBD2. This CDR3 is 14 amino acids long. The germline V gene has CDR1 LNHDA and CDR2 SQIVND (reference sequence). V gave up 7 bases and J gave up 7 bases; unmatched junction bases: 10. The CDR3 loop reads CASTTGLAGNTQYF. The CDR3, as DNA: TGTGCCAGTACCACTGGACTAGCTGGGAATACGCAGTATTTT.

This chain links TRBV7-2 with TRBJ2-7, with 7 bases that match TRBD2. Germline V gives CDR1 SGHTA, CDR2 FQGNSA. The trim removed 2 bases at V and 6 bases at J, leaving 7 bases unmatched. The CDR3 consists of 14 residues. CDR3 nucleotide sequence: TGTGCCAGCAGCTTATTGGTAGGGAGGGGCGAGCAGTACTTC. It encodes CASSLLVGRGEQYF.

This clonotype was detected only a few times. This chain connects TRBV5-5 to TRBJ1-2; 10 bases are a match to TRBD1. The CDR3 is 15 residues long. In germline, CDR1 is SGHKS, CDR2 YYEKEE (reference sequence). Losses at the gene ends were 5 bases for V and 6 bases for J; bases not matched to a gene: 10. The CDR3 DNA reads TGTGCCAGCAGGGACCTACCGACAGGGGGCGATGGCTACACCTTC. Translated: CASRDLPTGGDGYTF.

This clonotype was found once. The chain carries TRBV7-7 and TRBJ2-2, with D maybe TRBD2 (6 bases). CDR3 size: 14 residues. The germline V gene has CDR1 SSHAT and CDR2 FNYEAQ (reference sequence). V was pared by 7 bases and J by 2 bases, with 11 bases between. This chain's CDR3 is CASKEGTNTGELFF. CDR3 DNA: TGTGCCAGCAAGGAGGGGACTAACACCGGGGAGCTGTTTTTT. The variable domain in full, with the rest retrieved from reference TRBV7-7 and TRBJ2-2, is GAGVSQSPRYKVTKRGQDVTLRCDPISSHATLYWYQQALGQGPEFLTYFNYEAQPDKSGLPSDRFSAERPEGSISTLTIQRTEQRDSAMYRCASKEGTNTGELFFGEGSRLTVL.

The gene calls are TRBV28 and TRBJ2-7; 9 nucleotides agree with TRBD1. The CDR3 spans 15 residues. V lost 6 bases and J lost 4; bases outside the gene matches: 10. Germline values: CDR1 MDHEN, CDR2 SYDVKM. The CDR3 sequence is CASRPTGTGTYEQYF. Here the CDR3 DNA reads TGTGCCAGCAGACCGACCGGGACAGGGACATACGAGCAGTACTTC.

The rearrangement joins TRBV4-3 to TRBJ2-2, with 7 nucleotides matching TRBD2. CDR3 length: 16 residues. Trimming removed 4 bases from V and 5 bases from J; junction bases left unmatched: 10. The V gene's germline CDR1 is LGHNA and CDR2 YSLEER. The CDR3 reads CASSPKSGKGTGELFF. The CDR3 DNA sequence: TGCGCCAGCAGCCCCAAAAGCGGGAAAGGTACCGGGGAGCTGTTTTTT.

This clonotype occurred a few times. The V and J genes are TRBV9 and TRBJ1-2, with a weak D call TRBD1 (5 bases). CDR1 is SGDLS and CDR2 is YYNGEE in the germline V gene. The CDR3 is 17 amino acids. The V end lost 4 bases, the J end lost 6 bases, and 25 bases lay between the germline ends. The chain's CDR3 is CASSLRGVVLVGDGYTF. The CDR3 DNA sequence: TGTGCCAGCAGCCTCCGAGGGGTTGTTCTGGTTGGGGATGGCTACACCTTC.

The V and J genes are TRBV2 and TRBJ1-1; possibly TRBD1 for D (6 bases). The germline V gene encodes CDR1 SNHLY and CDR2 FYNNEI. CDR3 size: 15 residues. Deletions cut 0 bases from V and 6 bases from J, with 14 bases between. The CDR3 DNA reads TGTGCCAGCAGTGAAGCTGGGGGGCAGATGGCTGAAGCTTTCTTT. Translating gives CASSEAGGQMAEAFF.

The rearrangement links TRBV20-1 to TRBJ2-1, with TRBD2 identical over 10 bases. Germline lookup yields CDR1 DFQATT and CDR2 SNEGSKA (reference sequence). J lost 0 bases, V lost 2 bases, and 4 bases had no gene match. The CDR3 sequence is 16 residues long. CDR3 sequence: CSARKAGGSSYNEQFF. The DNA for the CDR3 is TGCAGTGCTAGAAAAGCGGGGGGGAGCTCCTACAATGAGCAGTTCTTC.

CDR3 in amino acids: CASSFPRDRGPTDTQYF. In DNA form, the CDR3 reads TGTGCCAGCAGTTTCCCTCGGGACAGGGGGCCCACAGATACGCAGTATTTT. This rearrangement joins TRBV12-3 or TRBV12-4 to TRBJ2-3; the match to TRBD1 covers 12 bases. The CDR3 spans 17 residues. After removal of 3 bases from V and 2 bases from J, the junction contained 6 bases not matched to a gene.

The rearrangement uses TRBV12-3 or TRBV12-4 and TRBJ2-2; D is possibly TRBD2 (5 bases). The CDR3 contains 14 residues. Between the trimmed V and J ends, which lost 8 bases and 0 bases, there was a span of 10 bases. The CDR3 DNA reads as TGTGCCAGCCGCGGGCAAGCGAACACCGGGGAGCTGTTTTTT. Residues: CASRGQANTGELFF.

In DNA, the CDR3 is TGTGCCATCAGTGAGGGGCAGGCCGTTCGTGGCTACACCTTC. Translation: CAISEGQAVRGYTF. The chain links TRBV10-3 to TRBJ1-2, with D uncertain. Deletions cut 2 bases from V and 7 bases from J, with 14 bases between. This CDR3 has 14 residues. The V gene's germline CDR1 is ENHRY and CDR2 SYGVKD.

This clonotype was seen ten or more times. Mismatch with germline at one junction end may stem from a read error. The chain employs TRBV5-1 and TRBJ2-1; D unclear. Germline CDR1 reads SGHRS; CDR2 reads YFSETQ. The CDR3 runs 13 residues. In DNA form, the CDR3 reads TGTGCCAGCAGCTTGACCTCCTACAATGAGCAGTTCTTC. Encoded protein: CASSLTSYNEQFF.

The chain joins TRBV2 to TRBJ1-2, with 7 bases identical to TRBD1. Germline loops: CDR1 SNHLY, CDR2 FYNNEI. The V segment lost 5 bases and the J segment 4 bases; nucleotides outside the gene matches: 10. The CDR3 runs 15 residues. The CDR3 region is CASSSTGAIIYGYTF. CDR3 in DNA: TGTGCCAGCAGTTCAACAGGGGCTATTATCTATGGCTACACCTTC.

Only a few counts were recorded for this clonotype. CDR3 bases: TGCGCCAGCAGCTTTGAATCCCGTATAGCGACTGAAGCTTTCTTT. Protein product: CASSFESRIATEAFF. The J gene is TRBJ1-1, the V gene TRBV5-1; D unresolved. V shed 2 bases and J shed 5 bases, with 16 bases lying between them. The length of the CDR3 is 15 residues. Germline lookup yields CDR1 SGHRS and CDR2 YFSETQ.

This chain joins TRBV6-5 and TRBJ1-4; unclear D gene. Trimming took 2 bases from V and 5 from J, leaving 21 bases between them. This CDR3 region has 18 residues. Per germline, CDR1 MNHEY and CDR2 SVGAGI. CDR3 amino acids: CASSYLSMATVQNEKLFF. The CDR3, as DNA: TGTGCCAGCAGTTACCTAAGTATGGCGACGGTTCAAAATGAAAAACTGTTTTTT.

The rearrangement uses TRBV5-1 and TRBJ1-2; D possibly corresponds to TRBD1 (5 bases). V was pared by 5 bases and J by 1 base, with 12 bases between. CDR1 is SGHRS and CDR2 is YFSETQ in the germline V gene. The length of the CDR3 is 14 residues. CDR3: CASSVNGGNYGYTF. CDR3 nucleotide sequence: TGCGCCAGCAGTGTCAACGGGGGTAACTATGGCTACACCTTC.

V and J are TRBV7-2 and TRBJ2-1; D may be TRBD2 (6 bases). The germline gives CDR1 SGHTA, CDR2 FQGNSA. V lost 4 bases to trimming and J lost 0 bases, with 13 bases between them. CDR3 length equals 16 residues. CDR3 residues: CASSSTIAASYNEQFF. In DNA, the CDR3 is TGTGCCAGCAGCTCCACCATAGCGGCCTCCTACAATGAGCAGTTCTTC.

This sequence joins TRBV20-1 and TRBJ2-3; D unresolved. The CDR3 runs to 13 residues. Germline CDR1 and CDR2: DFQATT and SNEGSKA (reference sequence). The ends were cut back, 5 bases at V and 6 bases at J, with 15 bases in the middle. In DNA, the CDR3 is TGCAGTGCTCTTAAAATGGGTCCGGATACGCAGTATTTT. It is translated as CSALKMGPDTQYF.